This T cell receptor beta chain was found in a study of tumor and adjacent non-tumor tissue in lung cancer. Turning to the study itself: There were around eleven adenocarcinoma, 2 squamous cell carcinoma and 1 small cell lung cancer cases. Stage I to III disease affected 9 to 10 men and roughly five women aged about 31 to 85.

No cell sorting was done before RNA was extracted from the tissue. With respect to this clonotype: Its antigen is unidentified.

Study-wide results and limits: Tumor repertoires had a smaller top 100 clone share than normal lung.

Trimming cost V 5 bases and J 4 bases; bases outside gene matches: 2. CDR3 size: 14 residues. Germline V gene sequence: CDR1 MNHNS, CDR2 SASEGT. TCRbeta libraries were built with three rounds of nested PCR, modified from ARM-PCR. MiXCR, applied by TCRdb to the multiplex PCR reads, yields one record per CDR3 protein. Here the sample spans around 140,000 distinct CDR3 sequences, 60% to 70% being singletons. Sequencing was done on a sample of lung tumor tissue. The chain links TRBV6-1 to TRBJ2-2; 9 nucleotides align to TRBD1. The clonotype originates from a man in his fifties or sixties with small cell lung cancer. The chain's CDR3 is CASSSTGGTGELFF. The CDR3 nucleotides read TGTGCCAGCAGTTCGACAGGGGGCACCGGGGAGCTGTTTTTT.